These T cell receptor beta chains were read from a single sample in a study of T cell responses to AZD1222 COVID-19 vaccine. TCRdb keeps only in-frame clones here, not all; method: immunoSEQ multiplex PCR. Among some 25,000 clones listed, 70% to 90% were seen once. Material: peripheral blood, obtained 28 days after the second AZD1222 dose. The receptors here all came from an adult who received the AZD1222 COVID-19 vaccine. Both conserved end residues are part of each CDR3. The D gene is left open where the match is weak. Size tells how often a clone was seen (once, few, many) or the class of an expanded clone, and some rows leave it out.

d_call	j_call	clone_size	v_call	cdr3_aa	cdr3_nt
TRBD1	TRBJ1-1	-	TRBV5-1	CASSKGQGLNTEAFF	TGCGCCAGCAGCAAGGGACAGGGGCTGAACACTGAAGCTTTCTTT
TRBD1	TRBJ1-4	-	TRBV27	CASSFGQGGSEKLFF	TGTGCCAGCAGTTTCGGACAGGGGGGAAGTGAAAAACTGTTTTTT
TRBD1	TRBJ2-7	-	TRBV7-8	CASSQGQWDSYEQYF	TGTGCCAGCAGCCAGGGACAGTGGGACTCCTACGAGCAGTACTTC
-	TRBJ1-2	-	TRBV28	CASRSVNNYGYTF	TGTGCCAGCAGATCAGTGAATAACTATGGCTACACCTTC
-	TRBJ2-5	-	TRBV30	CAWEQRPLKYF	TGTGCCTGGGAACAGCGGCCCCTCAAGTACTTC
TRBD1	TRBJ1-2	-	TRBV29-1	CSVRDRDLIYGYTF	TGCAGCGTCAGGGACAGGGACCTCATTTATGGCTACACCTTC
TRBD1	TRBJ2-1	-	TRBV2	CASRTLRRDRGRNEQFF	TGTGCCAGCAGAACCTTACGCCGGGACAGGGGGCGAAATGAGCAGTTCTTC
TRBD1	TRBJ2-1	-	TRBV7-2	CASSSRTGNYNEQFF	TGTGCCAGCAGCTCCCGGACAGGGAATTACAATGAGCAGTTCTTC
-	TRBJ1-2	-	TRBV5-1	CASSEQGGNYGYTF	TGCGCCAGCAGCGAGCAGGGTGGTAACTATGGCTACACCTTC
-	TRBJ2-3	-	TRBV18	CASSPPSLSTDTQYF	TGTGCCAGCTCACCACCGTCCCTTAGCACAGATACGCAGTATTTT
TRBD1	TRBJ2-5	-	TRBV7-9	CASSSSGTGEQETQYF	TGTGCCAGCAGCTCAAGCGGGACAGGGGAACAAGAGACCCAGTACTTC
-	TRBJ1-1	-	TRBV10-2	CASSAPGVNTEAFF	TGCGCCAGCAGCGCCCCGGGGGTAAACACTGAAGCTTTCTTT
-	TRBJ1-4	-	TRBV28	CASTPGVSGEKLFF	TGTGCCAGCACCCCCGGGGTTTCCGGTGAAAAACTGTTTTTT
-	TRBJ1-3	few	TRBV6-5	CASMNMAAGNTIYF	TGTGCCAGCATGAATATGGCGGCTGGAAACACCATATATTTT
-	TRBJ1-4	-	TRBV6-5	CASRDVWGHMFF	TGTGCCAGCAGGGACGTATGGGGCCACATGTTTTTT
TRBD1	TRBJ2-7	few	TRBV28	CASSSMDGTGGYEQYF	TGTGCCAGCAGTTCGATGGACGGGACAGGGGGCTACGAGCAGTACTTC
TRBD1	TRBJ1-2	-	TRBV14	CASSDRGSYGYTF	TGTGCCAGCAGCGACAGGGGTAGCTATGGCTACACCTTC
-	TRBJ1-5	-	TRBV7-8	CASSLASNQPQHF	TGTGCCAGCAGCTTAGCCAGCAATCAGCCCCAGCATTTT
TRBD2	TRBJ2-6	-	TRBV7-3	CASSLGRGFSGANVLTF	TGTGCCAGCAGCTTAGGGCGGGGGTTCTCTGGGGCCAACGTCCTGACTTTC
TRBD2	TRBJ2-1	few	TRBV7-7	CASSPMASGGVYEQFF	TGTGCCAGCAGCCCCATGGCTAGCGGGGGGGTATATGAGCAGTTCTTC
-	TRBJ1-5	-	TRBV6-6	CASSWERGDSNQPQHF	TGTGCCAGCAGTTGGGAGAGAGGAGATAGCAATCAGCCCCAGCATTTT
-	TRBJ1-1	-	TRBV15	CATSRDVMNTEAFF	TGTGCCACCAGCAGAGACGTCATGAACACTGAAGCTTTCTTT
TRBD2	TRBJ2-1	-	TRBV5-1	CASRLGPGLEGDEQFF	TGCGCCAGCAGATTAGGGCCGGGACTAGAAGGCGATGAGCAGTTCTTC
-	TRBJ2-5	few	TRBV4-1	CASSQAGTSGKTQYF	TGCGCCAGCAGCCAAGCCGGGACCTCCGGAAAGACCCAGTACTTC
-	TRBJ1-2	-	TRBV7-9	CASSSQGRINYGYTF	TGTGCCAGCAGCTCCCAAGGACGGATTAACTATGGCTACACCTTC
TRBD1	TRBJ2-2	few	TRBV28	CASCDRVELFF	TGTGCCAGCTGTGACAGGGTGGAGCTGTTTTTT
TRBD1	TRBJ2-5	-	TRBV5-4	CAGGTGGETQYF	TGTGCCGGAGGGACAGGCGGCGAGACCCAGTACTTC
TRBD1	TRBJ2-5	-	TRBV2	CASSRDRKETQYF	TGTGCCAGCAGTAGGGACAGAAAAGAGACCCAGTACTTC
TRBD1	TRBJ2-3	once	TRBV5-6	CASSHIPGGRADTQYF	TGTGCCAGCAGCCACATACCAGGGGGCAGGGCAGATACGCAGTATTTT
-	TRBJ1-4	-	TRBV21-1	CASSKEGGVSNEKLFF	TGTGCCAGCAGCAAAGAGGGGGGGGTGTCTAATGAAAAACTGTTTTTT
-	TRBJ2-3	-	TRBV7-3	CASSFTTTAGKVAYTQYF	TGTGCCAGCAGCTTTACAACGACGGCCGGGAAAGTGGCGTATACGCAGTATTTT
TRBD1	TRBJ2-2	-	TRBV11-2	CASSFQGAVTGELFF	TGTGCCAGCAGCTTTCAGGGGGCTGTCACCGGGGAGCTGTTTTTT
-	TRBJ2-5	once	TRBV2	CASSDGAGTQYF	TGTGCCAGCAGTGATGGAGCTGGGACCCAGTACTTC
-	TRBJ1-2	-	TRBV5-1	CASSPRDTPKGGYTF	TGCGCCAGCAGTCCACGGGACACCCCAAAGGGAGGCTACACCTTC
-	TRBJ1-4	-	TRBV4-1	CASSQGLGYSNEKLFF	TGCGCCAGCAGCCAGGGCCTAGGGTATTCTAATGAAAAACTGTTTTTT
-	TRBJ1-5	few	TRBV5-1	CASSPLGRVGQPQHF	TGCGCCAGCAGTCCGCTGGGGAGGGTTGGGCAGCCCCAGCATTTT
TRBD1	TRBJ1-5	-	TRBV19	CASSITRQGHQPQHF	TGTGCCAGTAGTATAACCCGACAGGGCCATCAGCCCCAGCATTTT
-	TRBJ2-7	-	TRBV5-1	CASSPLGTGPYEQYF	TGCGCCAGCAGCCCCTTGGGGACTGGACCCTACGAGCAGTACTTC
-	TRBJ2-7	-	TRBV5-1	CASSLTPYEQYF	TGCGCCAGCAGCTTGACACCCTACGAGCAGTACTTC
TRBD1	TRBJ1-1	-	TRBV30	CACPKGQGEGAEAFF	TGTGCCTGCCCAAAGGGACAGGGGGAAGGCGCTGAAGCTTTCTTT
TRBD1	TRBJ2-2	few	TRBV11-1	CASSSGQGSGELFF	TGTGCCAGCAGCTCAGGACAGGGCTCCGGGGAGCTGTTTTTT
-	TRBJ2-3	-	TRBV9	CASSVGVGGATDTQYF	TGTGCCAGCAGCGTAGGGGTCGGGGGCGCCACAGATACGCAGTATTTT
-	TRBJ2-7	-	TRBV18	CASSPRGVREQYF	TGTGCCAGCTCACCTAGAGGGGTGCGAGAGCAGTACTTC
-	TRBJ1-2	-	TRBV21-1	CASSKDGKGEDGYTF	TGTGCCAGCAGCAAAGACGGGAAGGGGGAGGATGGCTACACCTTC
-	TRBJ2-1	few	TRBV5-4	CASSLDGGEQFF	TGTGCCAGCAGCTTGGACGGGGGTGAGCAGTTCTTC
TRBD1	TRBJ2-7	-	TRBV11-2	CASSPGQGAFYEQYF	TGTGCCAGCAGCCCGGGACAGGGGGCCTTTTACGAGCAGTACTTC
-	TRBJ1-4	-	TRBV14	CASSAGMTNEKLFF	TGTGCCAGCAGCGCAGGGATGACTAATGAAAAACTGTTTTTT
-	TRBJ1-1	-	TRBV5-8	CASSLVRMGNGAFF	TGTGCCAGCAGCTTGGTCAGGATGGGGAACGGCGCTTTCTTT
TRBD1	TRBJ1-1	-	TRBV5-1	CASTRTGGRTEAFF	TGCGCCAGCACCCGGACAGGGGGTAGGACTGAAGCTTTCTTT
TRBD1	TRBJ1-2	-	TRBV2	CASSFRDRGVYGYTF	TGTGCCAGCAGTTTCCGGGACAGGGGGGTGTATGGCTACACCTTC
-	TRBJ2-7	-	TRBV30	CAWKFHFEDEQYF	TGTGCCTGGAAATTTCACTTTGAGGACGAGCAGTACTTC
TRBD2	TRBJ2-7	once	TRBV18	CASSPRGTSGTYEQYF	TGTGCCAGCTCACCACGCGGGACTAGCGGGACGTACGAGCAGTACTTC
-	TRBJ2-7	-	TRBV3-1/TRBV3-2	CASSARQTTYEQYF	TGTGCCAGCAGCGCCCGACAGACCACCTACGAGCAGTACTTC
TRBD1	TRBJ2-5	-	TRBV5-1	CASTGQGDETQYF	TGCGCCAGTACGGGACAGGGTGACGAGACCCAGTACTTC
TRBD1	TRBJ1-2	-	TRBV6-4	CASQGTGVGYTF	TGTGCCAGCCAGGGGACAGGGGTTGGCTACACCTTC